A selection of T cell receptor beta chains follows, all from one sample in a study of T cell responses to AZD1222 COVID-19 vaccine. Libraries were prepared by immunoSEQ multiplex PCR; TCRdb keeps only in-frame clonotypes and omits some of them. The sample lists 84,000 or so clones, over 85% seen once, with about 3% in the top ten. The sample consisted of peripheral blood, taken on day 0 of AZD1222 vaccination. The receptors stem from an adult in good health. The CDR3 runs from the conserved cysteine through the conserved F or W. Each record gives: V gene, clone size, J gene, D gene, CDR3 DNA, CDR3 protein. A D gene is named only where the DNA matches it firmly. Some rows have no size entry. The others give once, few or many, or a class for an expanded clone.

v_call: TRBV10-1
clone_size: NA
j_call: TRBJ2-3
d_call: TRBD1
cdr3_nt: TGCGCCAGCGGCCGAAACAGGGGGAAGGACACAGATACGCAGTATTTT
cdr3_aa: CASGRNRGKDTDTQYF

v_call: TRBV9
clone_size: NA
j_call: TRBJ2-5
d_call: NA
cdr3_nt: TGTGCCAGCAGCGTACAGGGAGGGGGAGAGACCCAGTACTTC
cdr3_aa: CASSVQGGGETQYF

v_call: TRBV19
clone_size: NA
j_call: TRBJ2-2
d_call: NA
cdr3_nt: TGTGCCAGTAGCCGTCGGTCCGGGAGCGGCACCGGGGAGCTGTTTTTT
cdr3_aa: CASSRRSGSGTGELFF

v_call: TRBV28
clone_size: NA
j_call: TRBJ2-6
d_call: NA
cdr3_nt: TGTGCCAGCATAGATAGCCCTTTTGGGGCCAACGTCCTGACTTTC
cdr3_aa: CASIDSPFGANVLTF

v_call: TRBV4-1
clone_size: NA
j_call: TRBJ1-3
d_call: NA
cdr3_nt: TGCGCCAGCAGCCAAGATTGGGAGAGTAACACCATATATTTT
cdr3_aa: CASSQDWESNTIYF

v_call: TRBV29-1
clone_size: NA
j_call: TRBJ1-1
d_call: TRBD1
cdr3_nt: TGCAGCGTGCGGCAGGACAGGGCGACTGAAGCTTTCTTT
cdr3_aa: CSVRQDRATEAFF

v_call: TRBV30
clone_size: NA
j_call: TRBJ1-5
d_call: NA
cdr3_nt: TGTGCCTGGAGTGTACAAGGGGATCAGCCCCAGCATTTT
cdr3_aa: CAWSVQGDQPQHF

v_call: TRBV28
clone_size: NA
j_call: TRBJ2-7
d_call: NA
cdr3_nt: TGTGCCAGCAGTGCCCAGGTCAAGGCGTTTTACGAGCAGTACTTC
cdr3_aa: CASSAQVKAFYEQYF

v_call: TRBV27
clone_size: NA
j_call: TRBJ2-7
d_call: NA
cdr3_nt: TGTGCCAGCAGTTTATTTGGGTCTTCCTACGAGCAGTACTTC
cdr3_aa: CASSLFGSSYEQYF

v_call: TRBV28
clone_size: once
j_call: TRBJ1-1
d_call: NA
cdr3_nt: TGTGCCAGCAGTTTGGGACCGGGCCCGAACACTGAAGCTTTCTTT
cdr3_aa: CASSLGPGPNTEAFF

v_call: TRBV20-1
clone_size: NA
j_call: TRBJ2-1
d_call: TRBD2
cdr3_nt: TGCAGTGCTAGTCGGACTAGCGGGAGCGTCGATGAGCAGTTCTTC
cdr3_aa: CSASRTSGSVDEQFF

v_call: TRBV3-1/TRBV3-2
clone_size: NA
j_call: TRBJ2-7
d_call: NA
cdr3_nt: TGTGCCAGCAGCCTGATCGACGAGCAGTACTTC
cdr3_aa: CASSLIDEQYF

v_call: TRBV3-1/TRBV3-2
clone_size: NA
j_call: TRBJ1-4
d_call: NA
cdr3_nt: TGTGCCAGCAGCCAAGTGATGAGGGTGGCTGAAAAACTGTTTTTT
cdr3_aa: CASSQVMRVAEKLFF

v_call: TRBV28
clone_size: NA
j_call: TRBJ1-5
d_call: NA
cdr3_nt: TGTGCCAGCAGCCCCATCGACAGACTTAGCAATCAGCCCCAGCATTTT
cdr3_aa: CASSPIDRLSNQPQHF

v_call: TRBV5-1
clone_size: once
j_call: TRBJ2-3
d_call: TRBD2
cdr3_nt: TGCGCCAGCAGCTTGGAAATAGCGGGGTCCACACGCACAGATACGCAGTATTTT
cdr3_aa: CASSLEIAGSTRTDTQYF

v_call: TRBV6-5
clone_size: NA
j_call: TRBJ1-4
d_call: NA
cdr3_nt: TGTGCCAGCAGTCACGGGACGTCAACTAATGAAAAACTGTTTTTT
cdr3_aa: CASSHGTSTNEKLFF

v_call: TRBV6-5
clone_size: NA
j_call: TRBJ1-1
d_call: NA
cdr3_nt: TGTGCCAGCAGTTACTCTTTAATGGGGCCGGCTGAAGCTTTCTTT
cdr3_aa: CASSYSLMGPAEAFF

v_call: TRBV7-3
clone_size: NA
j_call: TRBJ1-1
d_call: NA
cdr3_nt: TGTGCCAGCAGCTCCCCCAACACTGAAGCTTTCTTT
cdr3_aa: CASSSPNTEAFF

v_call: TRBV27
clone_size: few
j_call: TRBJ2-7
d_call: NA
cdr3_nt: TGTGCCAGCAGCACCAACAGGGAATACGAGCAGTACTTC
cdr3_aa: CASSTNREYEQYF

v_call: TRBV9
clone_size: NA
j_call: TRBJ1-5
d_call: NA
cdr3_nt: TGTGCCAGCAGCGTGGACGCCGGGGCAAATCAGCCCCAGCATTTT
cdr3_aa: CASSVDAGANQPQHF

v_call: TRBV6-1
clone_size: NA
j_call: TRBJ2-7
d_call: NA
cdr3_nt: TGTGCCAGCAGTGAGTATGATGGAGGGCTCTACGAGCAGTACTTC
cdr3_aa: CASSEYDGGLYEQYF

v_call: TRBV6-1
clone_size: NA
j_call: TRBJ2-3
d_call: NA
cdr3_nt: TGTGCCAGCAGTGAAGCGCTAGCCGGTACAGATACGCAGTATTTT
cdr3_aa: CASSEALAGTDTQYF

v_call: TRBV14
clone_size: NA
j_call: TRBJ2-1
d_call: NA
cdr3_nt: TGTGCCAGCAGCGAAGACCCCTACAATGAGCAGTTCTTC
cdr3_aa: CASSEDPYNEQFF

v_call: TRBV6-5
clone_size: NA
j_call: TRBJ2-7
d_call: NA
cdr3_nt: TGTGCCACGGACATCCTCGAGCAGTACTTC
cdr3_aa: CATDILEQYF

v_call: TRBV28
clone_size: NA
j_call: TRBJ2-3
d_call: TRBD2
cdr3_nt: TGTGCCAGCACCCTGGCGGGAGAAAGAGATACGCAGTATTTT
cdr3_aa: CASTLAGERDTQYF

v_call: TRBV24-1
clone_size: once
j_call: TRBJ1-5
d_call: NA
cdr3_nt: TGTGCCACCAGTGATCCGGATCAGCCCCAGCATTTT
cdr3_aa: CATSDPDQPQHF

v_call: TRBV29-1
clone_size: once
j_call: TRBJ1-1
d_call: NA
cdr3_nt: TGCAGCGTCAAATGGCCGGGGGTGGCTGAAGCTTTCTTT
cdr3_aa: CSVKWPGVAEAFF

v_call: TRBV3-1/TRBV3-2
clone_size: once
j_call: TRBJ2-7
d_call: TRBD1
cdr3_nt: TGTGCCAGCAGCCAGGGACAGAGCTCCTACGAGCAGTACTTC
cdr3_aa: CASSQGQSSYEQYF

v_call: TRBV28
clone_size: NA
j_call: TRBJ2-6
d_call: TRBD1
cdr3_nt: TGTGCCAGCAGGCAACAGGGGGTGGCTGGGGCCAACGTCCTGACTTTC
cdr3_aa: CASRQQGVAGANVLTF

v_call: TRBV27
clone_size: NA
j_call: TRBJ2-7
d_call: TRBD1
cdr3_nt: TGTGCCAGCAGTAAAGCCCCCGGACAGGCCCTCTACGAGCAGTACTTC
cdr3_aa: CASSKAPGQALYEQYF

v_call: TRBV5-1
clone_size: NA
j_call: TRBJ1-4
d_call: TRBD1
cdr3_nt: TGCGCCAGCAGCCCACAGGGGGCGGTTGAAAAACTGTTTTTT
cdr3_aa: CASSPQGAVEKLFF

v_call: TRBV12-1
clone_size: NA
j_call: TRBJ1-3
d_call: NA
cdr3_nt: TGTGCCAGCAGCCGTGGACGGAAAATAGGAAACACCATATATTTT
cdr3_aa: CASSRGRKIGNTIYF

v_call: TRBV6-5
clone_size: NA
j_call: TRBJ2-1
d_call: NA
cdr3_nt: TGTGCCAGCAGTTACCCAGGCTACAATGAGCAGTTCTTC
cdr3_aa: CASSYPGYNEQFF

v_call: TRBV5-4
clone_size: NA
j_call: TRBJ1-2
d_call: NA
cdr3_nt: TGTGCCAGCAGCCCCCTCGGAGGAGGGCGGGAGGTTGGCTACACCTTC
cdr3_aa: CASSPLGGGREVGYTF

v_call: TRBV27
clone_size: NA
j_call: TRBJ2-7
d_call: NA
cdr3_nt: TGTGCCAGCAGTTCCCTTGGGCCCTACGAGCAGTACTTC
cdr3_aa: CASSSLGPYEQYF

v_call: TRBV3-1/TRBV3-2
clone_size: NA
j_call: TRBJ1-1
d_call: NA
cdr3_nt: TGTGCCAGCAGCCCGACAACTATGAACACTGAAGCTTTCTTT
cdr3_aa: CASSPTTMNTEAFF

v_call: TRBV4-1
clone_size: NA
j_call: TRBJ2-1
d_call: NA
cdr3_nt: TGCGCCAGCAGTGGAGGCGGAGCCTACAATGAGCAGTTCTTC
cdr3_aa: CASSGGGAYNEQFF

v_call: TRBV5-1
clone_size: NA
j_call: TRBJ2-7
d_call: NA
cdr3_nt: TGCGCCAGCAGCCCTGAGGGGGGGGTTTCCTACGAGCAGTACTTC
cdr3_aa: CASSPEGGVSYEQYF

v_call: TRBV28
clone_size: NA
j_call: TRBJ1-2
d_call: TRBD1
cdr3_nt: TGTGCCAGCAGTTCGGGACAGGATGGTTACTATGGCTACACCTTC
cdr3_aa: CASSSGQDGYYGYTF

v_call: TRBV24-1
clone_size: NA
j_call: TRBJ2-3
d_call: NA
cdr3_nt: TGTGCCACCAAGTCGGAGTCCACAGATACGCAGTATTTT
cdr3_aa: CATKSESTDTQYF

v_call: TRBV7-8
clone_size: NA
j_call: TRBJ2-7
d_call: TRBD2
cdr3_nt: TGTGCCAGCAGCTCCCCTCGGGAGGCCTCCTCCTACGAGCAGTACTTC
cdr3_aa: CASSSPREASSYEQYF

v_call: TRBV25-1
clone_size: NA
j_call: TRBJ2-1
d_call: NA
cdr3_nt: TGTGCCAGCAGTTTGGGGCTCAATGAGCAGTTCTTC
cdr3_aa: CASSLGLNEQFF

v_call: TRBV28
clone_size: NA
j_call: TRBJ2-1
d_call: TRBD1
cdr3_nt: TGTGCCAGCAGTTCTTATTCCCGGGACAGGGGGCGCATGGCGGGAATTTACAATGAGCAGTTCTTC
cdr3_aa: CASSSYSRDRGRMAGIYNEQFF

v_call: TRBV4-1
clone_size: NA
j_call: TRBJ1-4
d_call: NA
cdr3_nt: TGCGCCAGCAGCCGTCCCAACGAAAAACTGTTTTTT
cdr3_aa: CASSRPNEKLFF

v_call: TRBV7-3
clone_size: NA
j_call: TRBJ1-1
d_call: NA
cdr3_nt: TGTGCCAGCAGCAAGGGACACGCGAACACTGAAGCTTTCTTT
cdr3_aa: CASSKGHANTEAFF

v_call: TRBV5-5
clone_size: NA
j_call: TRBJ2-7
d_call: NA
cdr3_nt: TGTGCCAGCAGCTTGGGGACAGTCTACGAGCAGTACTTC
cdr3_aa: CASSLGTVYEQYF

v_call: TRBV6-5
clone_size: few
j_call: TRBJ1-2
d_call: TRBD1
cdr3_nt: TGTGCCAGCTCCCCCTTCGGGACAGGGACCCTTGGCTACACCTTC
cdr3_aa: CASSPFGTGTLGYTF

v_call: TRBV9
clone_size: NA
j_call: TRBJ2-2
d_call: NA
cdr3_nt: TGTGCCAGCAGCGCACAGGGGAGGGGTTACACCGGGGAGCTGTTTTTT
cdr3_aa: CASSAQGRGYTGELFF

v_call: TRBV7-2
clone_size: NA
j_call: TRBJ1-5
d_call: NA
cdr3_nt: TGTGCCAGCAGCTTTCCCGGGCCGAATAATCAGCCCCAGCATTTT
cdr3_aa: CASSFPGPNNQPQHF

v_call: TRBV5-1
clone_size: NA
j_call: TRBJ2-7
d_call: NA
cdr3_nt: TGCGCCAGCAGCTTGGCCGGGGGAGCCTACGAGCAGTACTTC
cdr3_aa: CASSLAGGAYEQYF

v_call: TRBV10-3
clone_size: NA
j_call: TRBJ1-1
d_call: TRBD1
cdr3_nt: TGTGCCATCAGCCAGGGGGGGGAAGCTTTCTTT
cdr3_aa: CAISQGGEAFF

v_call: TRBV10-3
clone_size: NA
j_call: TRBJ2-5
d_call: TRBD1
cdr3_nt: TGTGCCAGCAGGGGGCCCCCGCAAGAGACCCAGTACTTC
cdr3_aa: CASRGPPQETQYF

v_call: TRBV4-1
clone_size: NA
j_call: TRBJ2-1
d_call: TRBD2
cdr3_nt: TGCGCCAGCAGCCCGACACTAGCGGGGGGGCAAAATGAGCAGTTCTTC
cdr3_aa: CASSPTLAGGQNEQFF